What follows describes a single T cell receptor beta chain. Its antigen is not yet known. One base away there is no much larger clone; base qualities are not given. This specimen belongs to a study of shared T cell receptors in the human thymus (dated by TCRdb to about 2021). About the full investigation: The study examined how the human thymus generates shared, self-reactive T-cell receptor alpha chains.

The receptor library was made with the immunoSEQ multiplex PCR assay. As stored in TCRdb, this immuneACCESS dataset retains in-frame rearrangements with V and J assigned. A fraction of the clones does not appear; measured against another copy, unresolved V genes explain less than half of the discrepancy, and the remainder lacks a known reason. For this sample there are some 660,000 clones; approximately 89% appear just once. 0.0094% of the sample rests with the top ten. V has 8 bases trimmed and J has 3 bases trimmed; junction bases matching no gene number 11. The CDR3 holds 15 amino acids from the cysteine to the phenylalanine. Only CDR3 DNA remains: 45 bases, in frame from the first base. The germline V gene supplies CDR1 MRHNA and CDR2 SNTAGT. This sample was shared with a second study, whose subject was human thymus T cells. Drawing on the second study: The donors were immunologically healthy infants in Finland who had open corrective cardiac surgery for congenital heart defects. Thymus tissue was collected as surgical resects that were removed during corrective cardiac surgery. Usage of V and J gene segments appeared to be biased in both the thymic and the peripheral blood repertoires. The related research reported highly overlapping thymic TCR repertoires among unrelated individuals. The study characterized TCR alpha and beta repertoires from eight infant thymus samples and a few related peripheral blood samples. Donor ages ranging from about 7 to 250 days were recorded, and a handful of male and a couple of female infants were included in the cohort. Thymocytes were mechanically released from the tissue and were stored as pellets of about 9-33 million cells at -70 degrees C. Genomic DNA was extracted from frozen cell pellets with a QIAsymphony instrument. TCRB and TCRAD loci were amplified from a standardized quantity of quality-controlled genomic DNA using the immunoSEQ multiplex PCR assay. The V(D)J region was spanned by amplicons of a length sufficient to cover the CDR3 and to identify V and J genes. The commercial immunoSEQ service was used to sequence amplicons on an Illumina platform. Primer bias and sequencing errors were corrected using previously described methods, and TCRAD and TCRB definitions followed the IMGT database. Analysis of the repertoires was done with immunoSEQ Analyzer 3.0 and VDJTools and included basic statistics, V/J segment usage, diversity estimates, rarefaction and pairwise overlap. Chao1, ChaoE, Efron-Thisted, Shannon and inverse Simpson indices were used to estimate diversity, which was also estimated on datasets down-sampled to the smallest sample. For repertoire overlap, CDR3 nucleotide sequence, V gene and J gene had to match strictly, and clustering was done by Jaccard-based multidimensional scaling. On average, thymus samples gave 800,000 or so unique TCRB clonotypes, whereas blood samples gave some 84,000.

This chain is built from TRBV6-4 and TRBJ2-7, with 9 central nucleotides matching TRBD1. The sequence was obtained from a boy under three years old with a congenital heart defect. Donor details come from another sample of the same person, matched by shared clones. Specimen: thymocytes. In nucleotides, the sequence is TGTGCCAGCCCAGCCCGGGACAGGGACATCTACGAGCAGTACTTC. It encodes CASPARDRDIYEQYF.